The 18 T cell receptor beta chains presented below share a single source sample, sequenced in a study of T cells in Graves' hyperthyroidism and ophthalmopathy. RNA transcripts were the template for amplifying TCR beta CDR3 regions. Initially, a first-round RT-PCR of the TCR CDR3 employed the HTBI primer set. Each CDR3 protein gets one entry after TCRdb re-called the multiplex PCR reads with MiXCR. The sample has some 270,000 distinct CDR3 sequences, approximately 23% seen once. Source material: blood. All receptors come from a woman between 35 and 50 years old with Graves' ophthalmopathy.

In its sample, this clonotype was seen many times. The V and J genes are TRBV6-5 and TRBJ2-7; 7 nucleotides match TRBD1. Looked up from germline, CDR1 is MNHEY and CDR2 is SVGAGI. The CDR3 has 15 residues. The ends lost 0 bases at V and 0 bases at J; junction bases unmatched: 2. The CDR3, as DNA: TGTGCCAGCAGTTACTCGGGGACAGCCTCCTACGAGCAGTACTTC. Its translation: CASSYSGTASYEQYF.

This clonotype was seen at least ten times. This chain links TRBV2 with TRBJ2-2; D gene unclear. There are 14 residues in the CDR3. The V gene's germline CDR1 is SNHLY and CDR2 FYNNEI. Trimming took off 6 bases at V and 7 bases at J, with 15 bases between the two ends. The CDR3 region has the DNA TGTGCCAGCAGGGTGGTCCGTGATGGCGGGGAGCTGTTTTTT. Encoded protein: CASRVVRDGGELFF.

This clonotype was seen a few times. This chain links TRBV12-3 or TRBV12-4 with TRBJ2-5; 11 nucleotides align to TRBD2. The CDR3 length is 16 residues. The trim removed 3 bases at V and 5 bases at J, leaving 8 bases unmatched. CDR3: CASSLALAGDSETQYF. Written as DNA, the CDR3 is TGTGCCAGCAGTTTGGCACTAGCGGGAGATTCTGAGACCCAGTACTTC.

This clonotype was observed at least ten times. This chain connects TRBV20-1 to TRBJ1-1; D is uncertain. V shed 3 bases and J shed 0 bases, with 17 bases lying between them. CDR1 and CDR2 (germline): DFQATT, SNEGSKA (reference sequence). The CDR3 length is 16 residues. Here the CDR3 reads CSASGRVGILNTEAFF. The CDR3 region has the DNA TGCAGTGCTAGTGGGCGGGTTGGCATACTGAACACTGAAGCTTTCTTT.

This clonotype occurred many times. The rearrangement links TRBV6-1 to TRBJ1-1, with 7 bases matching TRBD1. Per the germline V gene, CDR1 is MNHNS and CDR2 is SASEGT. V shed 2 bases, J shed 4 bases, and the junction held 7 bases outside the gene matches. The CDR3 is 15 residues long. The CDR3 here is CASSERGRGPTEAFF. CDR3 coding DNA: TGTGCCAGCAGTGAAAGGGGGCGCGGGCCCACTGAAGCTTTCTTT.

This clonotype was seen ten or more times. CDR3 nucleotides: TGTGCCAGCAGTTCGATCACTAACTATGGCTACACCTTC. Residues: CASSSITNYGYTF. This chain uses TRBV27 with TRBJ1-2, with unresolved D. Looked up from germline, CDR1 is MNHEY and CDR2 is SMNVEV (reference sequence). The V gene lost 4 bases and the J gene lost 0 bases, with 6 bases spanning the gap. The CDR3 has 13 amino acids.

This clonotype was seen many times. Written as DNA, the CDR3 is TGTGCCAGCAGTTCGCACTACGAGCAGTACTTC. Its translation is CASSSHYEQYF. This chain connects TRBV6-5 to TRBJ2-7; no definite D call. The CDR3 spans 11 residues. Germline V gives CDR1 MNHEY, CDR2 SVGAGI. The V end was cut by 4 bases, the J end by 3 bases, with 4 bases between.

This clonotype was counted ten times or more. V usage is TRBV6-5 and J usage is TRBJ1-1; possible D gene TRBD1, 6 bases. The CDR3 totals 15 residues. Trimming shortened V by 2 bases and J by 1 base, and 11 bases separated the two germline ends. CDR1 and CDR2 from the germline V gene are MNHEY and SVGAGI. The CDR3 spells CASSYAGTSNTEAFF. In nucleotides, the CDR3 is TGTGCCAGCAGTTACGCGGGGACATCGAACACTGAAGCTTTCTTT.

V gene TRBV12-3 or TRBV12-4 combines with J gene TRBJ2-5; TRBD2 aligns across 12 bases. The CDR3 covers 15 residues. V was pared by 5 bases and J by 5 bases, with 6 bases of the junction left unmatched. CDR3 sequence reads: CASSGLAGGPETQYF. The CDR3 bases are TGTGCCAGCAGTGGTCTAGCGGGGGGGCCGGAGACCCAGTACTTC.

This clonotype was observed many times. The chain links TRBV19 to TRBJ2-2; TRBD1 might be the D (6 bases). Germline values: CDR1 LNHDA, CDR2 SQIVND (reference sequence). The CDR3 contains 16 residues. The V gene lost 6 bases and the J gene lost 1 base, with 15 bases spanning the gap. The CDR3 reads CASSPDLGGNTGELFF. The DNA for the CDR3 is TGTGCCAGTAGCCCTGACTTAGGGGGGAACACCGGGGAGCTGTTTTTT. Drawing the rest from reference TRBV19 and TRBJ2-2, the complete variable domain is DGGITQSPKYLFRKEGQNVTLSCEQNLNHDAMYWYRQDPGQGLRLIYYSQIVNDFQKGDIAEGYSVSREKKESFPLTVTSAQKNPTAFYLCASSPDLGGNTGELFFGEGSRLTVL.

The V gene is TRBV14, the J gene TRBJ2-7; a weak D match, TRBD1 (5 bases). Germline V lookup: CDR1 SGHDN, CDR2 FVKESK. The length of the CDR3 is 13 residues. Trimming removed 3 bases at V and 4 bases at J, with 10 bases between. The CDR3 loop is CASSHRGRYEQYF. Here the CDR3 DNA reads TGTGCCAGCAGCCATAGGGGTCGTTACGAGCAGTACTTC.

This clonotype was picked up many times. V gene TRBV20-1 combines with J gene TRBJ1-1; 9 bases are shared with TRBD1. Germline V CDR1 and CDR2: DFQATT, SNEGSKA (reference sequence). This CDR3 region has 12 residues. Unmatched junction bases numbered 3, after V lost 6 bases and J lost 4 bases. The CDR3 region is CSAGQGGTEAFF. The CDR3 nucleotides are TGCAGTGCGGGACAGGGTGGCACTGAAGCTTTCTTT.

The J gene is TRBJ1-1, the V gene TRBV6-2 or TRBV6-3, with 8 nucleotides matching TRBD1. V lost 5 bases to trimming and J lost 3 bases; unmatched junction nucleotides: 8. CDR3 length: 15 amino acids. Germline V gives CDR1 MNHEY, CDR2 SVGEGT. CDR3 sequence (DNA): TGTGCCAGCAGTCACAGGGAGGACAGGGACACTGAAGCTTTCTTT. Translation gives CASSHREDRDTEAFF.

Details on this clonotype: The junction differs from germline at one of its ends, possibly a read error. This chain uses TRBV5-6 with TRBJ2-7; tentatively, D is TRBD1 (6 bases). Germline CDR1 reads SGHDT; CDR2 reads YYEEEE. This CDR3 has 13 amino acids. The CDR3 loop reads CASSSATGYEQSF. CDR3 nucleotide sequence: TGTGCCAGCAGCTCGGCGACAGGCTACGAGCAGTCCTTC.

The table lists this clonotype with many counts. This chain joins TRBV18 and TRBJ1-4, with D unclear. There are 16 residues in the CDR3. From germline, CDR1 is KGHSH and CDR2 LQKENI. Trimming stripped 3 bases from V and 2 bases from J, with 13 bases between. The DNA for the CDR3 is TGTGCCAGCTCACCGCTTTCGGGCCACACTAATGAAAAACTGTTTTTT. It is translated as CASSPLSGHTNEKLFF. The full variable domain, in which reference TRBV18 and TRBJ1-4 provide the parts outside the CDR3, is NAGVMQNPRHLVRRRGQEARLRCSPMKGHSHVYWYRQLPEEGLKFMVYLQKENIIDESGMPKERFSAEFPKEGPSILRIQQVVRGDSAAYFCASSPLSGHTNEKLFFGSGTQLSVL.

This clonotype was seen only a few times. Since a much larger clone is just one base distant, this may be a read error. CDR3 bases: TGTGCCAGCAGGCGGGGCACTACCACCGGGTCTACCTACGAGCAGTACTTC. Translated, it gives CASRRGTTTGSTYEQYF. V is TRBV27 and J is TRBJ2-7, with D possibly TRBD2 on 6 matching bases. Trimming shortened V by 6 bases and J by 2 bases, and 23 bases separated the two germline ends. The CDR3 spans 17 residues. Germline loops: CDR1 MNHEY, CDR2 SMNVEV (reference sequence).

This clonotype was observed many times. V usage is TRBV6-6 and J usage is TRBJ1-1, with no clear D. Germline V lookup: CDR1 MNHNY, CDR2 SVGAGI (reference sequence). There are 13 residues in the CDR3. Trimming left V 6 bases short and J 0 bases short, with 8 bases between. CDR3 DNA sequence: TGTGCCAGCAGGAGGACTATGAACACTGAAGCTTTCTTT. Protein: CASRRTMNTEAFF.

On this clonotype: A much larger clone differs from this one at a single base, so this may be a read error. The V call is TRBV3-1, the J call TRBJ1-1, with no clear D. Trimming took 0 bases from V and 1 from J, leaving 12 bases between them. Germline lookup yields CDR1 LGHDT and CDR2 YNNKEL (reference sequence). The CDR3 has 16 residues. CDR3 amino acids: CASSQDEVGQNTEAFF. The CDR3 DNA follows: TGTGCCAGCAGCCAAGATGAGGTCGGGCAGAACACTGAAGCTTTCTTT.